What follows are 22 T cell receptor beta chains derived from one specimen sequenced in a study of PD-1 blockade in classical Hodgkin lymphoma. Method: immunoSEQ multiplex PCR; TCRdb's copy keeps in-frame clones and lacks some. Among under 40,000 clones listed, 81% were seen once. Time point: cycle 4 day 1 (C4D1), after less than 7 weeks of nivolumab. Each and every patient relapsed after autologous stem cell transplantation, and patients got differing brentuximab vedotin exposure. Sample: peripheral blood mononuclear cells (PBMCs), taken before the fourth cycle of nivolumab. The receptors here all came from a human donor with classical Hodgkin lymphoma.

The chain has TRBV6-1 and TRBJ2-7; D not certain. The CDR3 is 12 amino acids. The V gene lost 6 bases and the J gene lost 0 bases, with 6 bases spanning the gap. Germline CDR1 is MNHNS and CDR2 is SASEGT. The CDR3 nucleotides are TGTGCCAGCAGGGACCTCTCCTACGAGCAGTACTTC. Translation gives CASRDLSYEQYF.

The CDR3 here is CASSESFGRGQRGNQPQHF. The CDR3 DNA follows: TGCGCCAGCAGTGAGTCGTTCGGCAGGGGGCAAAGGGGCAATCAGCCCCAGCATTTT. This sequence joins TRBV10-2 and TRBJ1-5; 8 bases line up with TRBD1. Trimming took 0 bases from V and 2 from J; bases not matched to a gene: 12. Germline values: CDR1 WSHSY, CDR2 SAAADI. CDR3 length: 19 amino acids.

The chain links TRBV9 to TRBJ2-1; a possible D gene is TRBD2 (5 bases). V was cut by 5 bases and J by 0 bases, with 12 bases left in between. Looked up from germline, CDR1 is SGDLS and CDR2 is YYNGEE. The CDR3 contains 15 residues. CDR3 loop: CASSPSGSSYNEQFF. For the CDR3, the DNA is TGTGCCAGCAGTCCCAGCGGAAGCTCCTACAATGAGCAGTTCTTC. The full variable domain, completed using reference TRBV9 and TRBJ2-1, is DSGVTQTPKHLITATGQRVTLRCSPRSGDLSVYWYQQSLDQGLQFLIQYYNGEERAKGNILERFSAQQFPDLHSELNLSSLELGDSALYFCASSPSGSSYNEQFFGPGTRLTVL.

The chain is built from TRBV2 and TRBJ2-5, with a possible D match to TRBD1 (6 bases). V was shortened by 11 bases and J by 5 bases, with 12 bases between the two germline ends. Germline CDR1 is SNHLY and CDR2 is FYNNEI. There are 11 residues in the CDR3. The CDR3 DNA reads TGTGCCGGGCCGAGGGGGGAGACCCAGTACTTC. It is translated as CAGPRGETQYF.

The V and J genes are TRBV21-1 and TRBJ2-7; no DNA check was done on the table's D call, TRBD1. TRBV21-1 is designated a pseudogene. This CDR3 spans 15 amino acids. This CDR3 reads CASSTQGAPAYEQYF. The CDR3 nucleotides are TGTGCCAGCAGCACACAGGGGGCGCCGGCCTACGAGCAGTACTTC.

The chain has TRBV6-1 and TRBJ1-2, with 10 positions matching TRBD1. The CDR3 is 12 amino acids. The ends lost 5 bases at V and 11 bases at J; junction bases unmatched: 5. The germline CDR1 and CDR2 sequences are MNHNS and SASEGT. CDR3 protein: CASSPTGGKYTF. CDR3 in DNA: TGTGCCAGCAGTCCGACAGGGGGCAAGTACACCTTC.

Concerning this clone itself: In the same sample, other DNA sequences code for this CDR3. The CDR3 DNA follows: TGTGCCAGCAGCTTGGGACGGAATCAGCCCCAGCATTTT. Its protein product is CASSLGRNQPQHF. This rearrangement joins TRBV7-3 to TRBJ1-5; D might be TRBD1 (5 bases). Trimming left V 3 bases short and J 4 bases short, with 7 bases between. The germline gives CDR1 SGHTA, CDR2 FQGTGA. This CDR3 spans 13 amino acids.

J is TRBJ1-2 and V is TRBV4-1; TRBD1 is a possible D gene (5 bases). This CDR3 has 15 amino acids. V was shortened by 2 bases and J by 2 bases, with 12 bases between the two germline ends. Germline CDR1 and CDR2: MGHRA and YSYEKL. The CDR3 loop reads CASSQREGRNYGYTF. The CDR3 coding sequence is TGCGCCAGCAGCCAACGGGAGGGGAGGAACTATGGCTACACCTTC.

This clone was counted a few times. J is TRBJ1-1 and V is TRBV4-3; D perhaps matches TRBD1 (5 bases). Germline V gives CDR1 LGHNA, CDR2 YSLEER. The CDR3 runs to 15 residues. V was pared by 0 bases and J by 1 base, with 9 bases between. CDR3 nucleotide sequence: TGCGCCAGCAGCCAAGATGGGCAGGGGAACACTGAAGCTTTCTTT. Translating it yields CASSQDGQGNTEAFF.

This chain links TRBV4-1 with TRBJ2-5; D is ambiguous. Trimming took off 4 bases at V and 2 bases at J, with 11 bases between the two ends. CDR3 length: 14 amino acids. Germline CDR1 MGHRA, CDR2 YSYEKL. The CDR3 sequence is CASSRPGQQETQYF. The CDR3 DNA is TGCGCCAGCAGCCGTCCTGGGCAGCAAGAGACCCAGTACTTC.

V and J are TRBV27 and TRBJ2-2, with D possibly being TRBD2 (7 bases). V was cut by 6 bases and J by 7 bases, with 21 bases left in between. The CDR3 runs to 16 residues. Germline CDR1 is MNHEY and CDR2 is SMNVEV (reference sequence). DNA for the CDR3: TGTGCCAGCAGGACCTGGATGGGGGGGGCCCACGGGGAGCTGTTTTTT. This encodes CASRTWMGGAHGELFF.

The V and J genes are TRBV2 and TRBJ1-3; D is uncertain. Trimming removed 6 bases at V and 0 bases at J, with 6 bases between. Germline values: CDR1 SNHLY, CDR2 FYNNEI. The CDR3 consists of 13 residues. CDR3 DNA: TGTGCCAGCAGGAAAAACTCTGGAAACACCATATATTTT. Its protein product is CASRKNSGNTIYF.

This clone was seen a handful of times. The rearrangement links TRBV28 to TRBJ1-4, with 11 bases lining up with TRBD1. In germline, CDR1 is MDHEN, CDR2 SYDVKM. V lost 5 bases, J lost 9 bases, and 5 bases stayed unmatched. CDR3 length: 14 amino acids. The CDR3 protein is CASSGDRGIQKLFF. CDR3 coding DNA: TGTGCCAGCAGTGGGGACAGGGGGATCCAAAAACTGTTTTTT.

This rearrangement joins TRBV7-9 to TRBJ2-3, with 7 positions matching TRBD1. Germline loops: CDR1 SEHNR, CDR2 FQNEAQ (reference sequence). The CDR3 covers 15 residues. Trimming took 8 bases from V and 1 from J; bases not matched to a gene: 9. The CDR3 protein is CASGMRTGGTDTQYF. In DNA, the CDR3 is TGTGCCAGCGGCATGCGGACAGGAGGCACAGATACGCAGTATTTT.

This chain links TRBV11-3 with TRBJ2-1, with TRBD1 identical over 8 bases. Germline V gene data show CDR1 as SGHNT and CDR2 as YENEEA. Trimming removed 5 bases from V and 10 bases from J; junction bases left unmatched: 10. The CDR3 contains 14 residues. The CDR3 protein is CASSQGQEVGEQFF. The CDR3, as DNA: TGTGCCAGCAGCCAGGGACAGGAGGTGGGGGAGCAGTTCTTC.

This clone was observed a few times. V and J are TRBV10-1 and TRBJ2-7; possibly TRBD1 for D (5 bases). This CDR3 is built from 13 residues. Trimming took off 7 bases at V and 3 bases at J, with 13 bases between the two ends. In germline, CDR1 is WNHNN, CDR2 SYGVQD (reference sequence). The CDR3 DNA is TGCGCCAGCACAACGGACAAGCGCTACGAGCAGTACTTC. This codes for CASTTDKRYEQYF.

V gene TRBV2 combines with J gene TRBJ2-7, with D perhaps matching TRBD1 (6 bases). This CDR3 has 12 amino acids. The V end was cut by 4 bases, the J end by 6 bases, with 10 bases between. The V gene's germline CDR1 is SNHLY and CDR2 FYNNEI. CDR3 in amino acids: CASSGTGSEQYV. The CDR3 coding sequence is TGTGCCAGCAGTGGTACAGGGAGCGAGCAGTACGTC.

This clone was seen more than once but under ten times. The chain combines TRBV4-3 with TRBJ2-6; maybe TRBD1 (6 bases). Per the germline V gene, CDR1 is LGHNA and CDR2 is YSLEER. Between the trimmed V and J ends, which lost 3 bases and 3 bases, there was a span of 15 bases. This CDR3 region has 17 residues. CDR3 loop: CASSQMIQGSGANVLTF. CDR3 nucleotides: TGCGCCAGCAGCCAGATGATACAGGGAAGTGGGGCCAACGTCCTGACTTTC.

This chain connects TRBV27 to TRBJ2-3; TRBD2 is a possible D gene (5 bases). CDR1 MNHEY and CDR2 SMNVEV come from the germline V gene (reference sequence). The ends were cut back, 1 base at V and 6 bases at J, with 23 bases in the middle. The CDR3 length is 18 residues. The CDR3 protein is CASSLWAVAPRRGDTQYF. The CDR3 DNA is TGTGCCAGCAGTTTATGGGCGGTTGCTCCACGCCGAGGGGATACGCAGTATTTT.

This clone was counted a few times. This sequence joins TRBV10-3 and TRBJ1-2, with D perhaps matching TRBD1 (5 bases). The CDR3 sequence is 16 residues long. V lost 3 bases to trimming and J lost 5 bases, with 19 bases between them. Germline CDR1 ENHRY, CDR2 SYGVKD. This chain's CDR3 is CAISEDGTWLGYGYTF. CDR3 DNA sequence: TGTGCCATCAGTGAAGACGGGACCTGGCTAGGGTATGGCTACACCTTC.

The chain links TRBV5-6 to TRBJ1-4; TRBD1 is a possible D gene (6 bases). The V end was cut by 4 bases, the J end by 0 bases, with 19 bases between. CDR1 and CDR2 (germline): SGHDT, YYEEEE. This CDR3 is built from 18 residues. CDR3 DNA sequence: TGTGCCAGCAGCGTAACCAGGGGTACACTCGCAACTAATGAAAAACTGTTTTTT. Translation gives CASSVTRGTLATNEKLFF.

This clone was counted once. CDR3 in DNA: TGCGCCAGCAGCCAGGGACTAGCGGGTAGTGCAGATACGCAGTATTTT. Its translation is CASSQGLAGSADTQYF. The chain employs TRBV5-1 and TRBJ2-3, with TRBD2 matching 12 bases. CDR3 size: 16 residues. Per the germline V gene, CDR1 is SGHRS and CDR2 is YFSETQ. The ends lost 4 bases at V and 4 bases at J; junction bases unmatched: 7. Filled out from reference TRBV5-1 and TRBJ2-3, the complete variable domain reads KAGVTQTPRYLIKTRGQQVTLSCSPISGHRSVSWYQQTPGQGLQFLFEYFSETQRNKGNFPGRFSGRQFSNSRSEMNVSTLELGDSALYLCASSQGLAGSADTQYFGPGTRLTVL.